Below are 12 T cell receptor beta chains sequenced from a single sample in a study of blood T cell repertoires in COVID-19. TCRdb's table, derived via immunoSEQ multiplex PCR, lists solely in-frame clones and lacks some. Among about 430,000 clones listed, over 75% were seen once. Sequencing was done on a sample of PBMCs or T cells enriched from blood (not recorded which). The receptors were sampled from a woman aged 18-29 years who had been exposed to COVID-19.

The chain uses TRBV7-9 and TRBJ1-6; D perhaps matches TRBD1 (5 bases). Trimming removed 4 bases from V and 9 bases from J, with 22 bases in between. The CDR3 consists of 17 residues. The V gene's germline CDR1 is SEHNR and CDR2 FQNEAQ (reference sequence). CDR3 residues: CASSSFSFGQGGSPLHF. The DNA of the CDR3 is TGTGCCAGCAGCTCATTCTCTTTCGGGCAGGGTGGTTCACCCCTCCACTTT.

The rearrangement uses TRBV11-2 and TRBJ1-4, with 7 nucleotides matching TRBD1. CDR3 length equals 15 residues. Trimming cost V 3 bases and J 3 bases; bases outside gene matches: 4. The germline gives CDR1 SGHAT, CDR2 FQNNGV. CDR3 sequence reads: CASSLNRGSNEKLFF. The CDR3 nucleotides are TGTGCCAGCAGCTTGAACAGGGGTTCTAATGAAAAACTGTTTTTT.

The chain employs TRBV28 and TRBJ2-7; 10 nucleotides match TRBD2. The CDR3 is 17 residues long. J lost 4 bases, V lost 4 bases, and 13 bases had no gene match. Germline values: CDR1 MDHEN, CDR2 SYDVKM. The CDR3 DNA follows: TGTGCCAGCAGTTCAGTCGCACTAGCGGGAAGGATTTACGAGCAGTACTTC. Protein product: CASSSVALAGRIYEQYF.

The chain carries TRBV5-4 and TRBJ2-7, with 10 nucleotides matching TRBD2. V gave up 3 bases and J gave up 3 bases; unmatched junction bases: 6. The CDR3 is made up of 15 amino acids. Germline lookup yields CDR1 SGHNT and CDR2 YYREEE (reference sequence). Here the CDR3 DNA reads TGTGCCAGCAGCTCAGCGGGAGGGAGGTACTACGAGCAGTACTTC. Translation gives CASSSAGGRYYEQYF. Using reference TRBV5-4 and TRBJ2-7 for the parts outside the CDR3, the full variable domain is ETGVTQSPTHLIKTRGQQVTLRCSSQSGHNTVSWYQQALGQGPQFIFQYYREEENGRGNFPPRFSGLQFPNYSSELNVNALELDDSALYLCASSSAGGRYYEQYFGPGTRLTVT.

This sequence joins TRBV28 and TRBJ2-5; 7 nucleotides agree with TRBD1. The CDR3 has 16 residues. The V gene end was trimmed by 4 bases and the J gene end by 4 bases; junction bases not matched to a gene: 12. Germline assignment: CDR1 MDHEN and CDR2 SYDVKM. The CDR3 protein is CASSYPDPGGRETQYF. The CDR3 nucleotides read TGTGCCAGCAGTTATCCAGACCCAGGGGGACGAGAGACCCAGTACTTC.

The CDR3 DNA reads as TGTGCCAGCAGCCGGACAGGGTTGGATAACTATGGCTACACCTTC. As protein: CASSRTGLDNYGYTF. The rearrangement uses TRBV7-9 and TRBJ1-2; 8 bases agree with TRBD1. Trimming cost V 5 bases and J 1 base; bases outside gene matches: 6. From germline, CDR1 is SEHNR and CDR2 FQNEAQ (reference sequence). The CDR3 contains 15 residues.

This chain joins TRBV18 and TRBJ1-1; tentative D call: TRBD1 (6 bases). The germline V gene encodes CDR1 KGHSH and CDR2 LQKENI. The length of the CDR3 is 14 residues. V was trimmed by 6 bases and J by 4 bases, leaving 15 bases between them. CDR3 in amino acids: CASSPGVGGTEAFF. For the CDR3, the DNA is TGTGCCAGCTCCCCAGGGGTGGGAGGCACTGAAGCTTTCTTT.

This clone has only one observation. J is TRBJ1-2 and V is TRBV7-2; the match to TRBD1 covers 7 bases. The germline V gene has CDR1 SGHTA and CDR2 FQGNSA. Trimming took 2 bases from V and 5 from J; bases not matched to a gene: 8. CDR3 length: 15 residues. The CDR3 region is CASSLTGAQSYGYTF. The CDR3 region has the DNA TGTGCCAGCAGCTTAACAGGGGCCCAGTCGTATGGCTACACCTTC.

The V and J genes are TRBV5-1 and TRBJ1-6; TRBD1 matches 9 bases. CDR3 length: 16 amino acids. The germline gives CDR1 SGHRS, CDR2 YFSETQ. After removal of 5 bases from V and 0 bases from J, the junction contained 3 bases not matched to a gene. The CDR3 nucleotides are TGCGCCAGCAGAACAGGGGGCACCTCCTATAATTCACCCCTCCACTTT. Its translation is CASRTGGTSYNSPLHF.

This clone was observed a few times. The chain combines TRBV3-1 (or the pseudogene TRBV3-2) with TRBJ1-1, with D perhaps TRBD1 (5 bases). Trimming removed 4 bases at V and 0 bases at J, with 12 bases between. From germline, CDR1 is LGHDT and CDR2 YNNKEL (reference sequence). The length of the CDR3 is 15 residues. CDR3 bases: TGTGCCAGCAGCCTGGGCGGACACCTGAACACTGAAGCTTTCTTT. It codes for CASSLGGHLNTEAFF.

The chain is built from TRBV4-3 and TRBJ2-1, with TRBD1 matching 7 bases. Losses at the gene ends were 2 bases for V and 1 base for J; bases not matched to a gene: 5. The germline CDR1 and CDR2 sequences are LGHNA and YSLEER. The CDR3 sequence is 16 residues long. As DNA, the CDR3 is TGCGCCAGCAGCCAAAACAGGGGTCCTTCCTACAATGAGCAGTTCTTC. This encodes CASSQNRGPSYNEQFF.

V gene TRBV9 combines with J gene TRBJ1-2; 10 nucleotides match TRBD1. V lost 4 bases and J lost 6; bases outside the gene matches: 18. Germline CDR1 is SGDLS and CDR2 is YYNGEE. The CDR3 spans 18 residues. The CDR3 coding sequence is TGTGCCAGCAGCCCTTCACCGGGACAGGGGCCTCCCTATGATGGCTACACCTTC. Protein: CASSPSPGQGPPYDGYTF.